Given below is one TCR beta chain in context. CDR1 is SGHDT, CDR2 YYEEEE, per germline. This CDR3 comprises 16 residues. The data originate from a study of monozygotic twins with inflammatory bowel disease. No DNA is given; TCRdb re-called the 5' RACE reads and lists each CDR3 protein once. Its table lists some 440,000 distinct CDR3 sequences. Sequencing was done on a sample of blood. The J gene is TRBJ2-1, the V gene TRBV5-6; checking the TCRdb D call of TRBD1 is not possible without DNA. This clonotype was obtained from a human donor with ulcerative colitis or Crohn's disease, or a healthy co-twin of an affected twin (not recorded which). The CDR3 reads CASSATGTSSYNEQFF.